Following are 6 T cell receptor beta chains from one sample sequenced in a study of T cell repertoires in cytomegalovirus infection. TCRdb analysed the reads with MiXCR anew, one entry per CDR3 protein. The profile shows fewer than 400,000 distinct CDR3 sequences, 15% to 20% of them singletons. Input material: PBMCs. The source of these receptors is a human donor in good health (CMV status not recorded). Some clones in this sample may be carry-over from other donors' samples.

This clonotype was counted many times. J is TRBJ2-3 and V is TRBV7-2, with 7 bases aligning to TRBD2. Trimming at V came to 4 bases and at J to 5 bases, leaving 9 bases not matched to a gene. The CDR3 contains 15 residues. Looked up from germline, CDR1 is SGHTA and CDR2 is FQGNSA. The CDR3 loop is CASSSLLGGGDTQYF. Here the CDR3 DNA reads TGTGCCAGCAGCTCCCTCCTGGGGGGGGGAGATACGCAGTATTTT. Supplemented by reference TRBV7-2 and TRBJ2-3, the full variable domain reads GAGVSQSPSNKVTEKGKDVELRCDPISGHTALYWYRQSLGQGLEFLIYFQGNSAPDKSGLPSDRFSAERTGGSVSTLTIQRTQQEDSAVYLCASSSLLGGGDTQYFGPGTRLTVL.

There are a few counts of this clonotype. The V call is TRBV30, the J call TRBJ2-3, with TRBD2 matching over 8 bases. Trimming cost V 0 bases and J 4 bases; bases outside gene matches: 6. CDR3 length: 15 amino acids. In germline, CDR1 is GTSNPN, CDR2 SVGIG (reference sequence). CDR3 nucleotide sequence: TGTGCCTGGAGTGTAAAGATAGCGGGATCAGATACGCAGTATTTT. This gives the protein CAWSVKIAGSDTQYF.

This clonotype was seen only a few times. The chain joins TRBV5-1 to TRBJ2-3, with 8 bases matching TRBD1. J gave up 1 base and V 3 bases, and 7 bases lay outside the gene matches. CDR3 length equals 16 residues. Germline values: CDR1 SGHRS, CDR2 YFSETQ. The CDR3 DNA reads TGCGCCAGCAGCTCAGGAGCGACAGGGGGCACAGATACGCAGTATTTT. It translates to CASSSGATGGTDTQYF.

V gene TRBV29-1 combines with J gene TRBJ2-7, with 7 bases aligning to TRBD1. Germline V gene data show CDR1 as SQVTM and CDR2 as ANQGSEA. The CDR3 length is 12 residues. With 1 base clipped from V and 4 bases from J, the junction kept 1 base outside the gene matches. CDR3 region: CSVEGDSYEQYF. CDR3 coding DNA: TGCAGCGTTGAAGGGGACAGTTACGAGCAGTACTTC.

This clonotype was counted between two and nine times. This chain links TRBV19 with TRBJ1-5; D is unresolved. CDR3 size: 13 residues. Germline assignment: CDR1 LNHDA and CDR2 SQIVND (reference sequence). V gave up 4 bases and J gave up 9 bases, with 13 bases separating them. In DNA, the CDR3 is TGTGCCAGTAGTAAATCCACCCATGGGCCCCAGCATTTT. Protein: CASSKSTHGPQHF.

This clonotype appeared a few times. The chain has TRBV5-1 and TRBJ2-1, with 9 bases lining up with TRBD2. The V gene's germline CDR1 is SGHRS and CDR2 YFSETQ. V was clipped by 4 bases and J by 2 bases; unmatched bases: 4. The CDR3 contains 15 residues. CDR3 in DNA: TGCGCCAGCAGCATTAGCGGGAGACCCTACAATGAGCAGTTCTTC. Translating it yields CASSISGRPYNEQFF.